Sequencing of this T cell receptor (beta chain) was carried out in a study of T cell responses to AZD1222 COVID-19 vaccine. Study observations and caveats: Spike-specific TCR breadth and depth went up after people got two AZD1222 doses.

TCRdb's copy holds only in-frame clones and misses some; the assay was immunoSEQ multiplex PCR. The sample consists of tens of thousands of clones, around 91% of them appearing once. This clone has more than one count but fewer than ten. The antigen remains undetermined. This CDR3 spans 13 amino acids. CDR1 is SQVTM and CDR2 is ANQGSEA in the germline V gene. Trimming shortened V by 4 bases and J by 6 bases, and 16 bases separated the two germline ends. Specimen: peripheral blood, collected on day 0 of AZD1222 vaccination. The chain employs TRBV29-1 and TRBJ2-7; a possible D gene is TRBD1 (5 bases). This TCR was recovered from an adult in good health. The CDR3 nucleotides read TGCAGCGTTGGAAGGGGCTCCCCGCCCGAGCAGTACTTC. This sequence encodes CSVGRGSPPEQYF.